The T cell receptor (beta chain) described here comes from a study of chemoradiotherapy in HPV16-positive cancers. The CDR3 length is 14 residues. CDR1 and CDR2 from the germline V gene are SGHRS and YFSETQ. Trimming shortened V by 2 bases and J by 3 bases, and 12 bases separated the two germline ends. Produced via immunoSEQ multiplex PCR; TCRdb's table is partial and in-frame only. This sample has fewer than 4,000 clones; over 80% occur once, and the top ten carry 16%. This clone was recorded a few times. V usage is TRBV5-1 and J usage is TRBJ2-7; TRBD2 might be the D (6 bases). The TCR was taken from a human donor with HPV-associated anogenital cancer. Sample: tumor tissue, taken from a patient who underwent chemoradiotherapy. This chain's CDR3 is CASSLVADNYEQYF. The CDR3 nucleotides read TGCGCCAGCAGCTTAGTAGCGGACAACTACGAGCAGTACTTC.